This T cell receptor (beta chain) appears in the sequencing data of a study of molecular identifiers for immune sequencing clone quantification. On the study more broadly: Four of five RNA aliquots from approximately 20,000 or 100,000 naive CD8 T cells were sequenced.

This clonotype was recorded at least ten times. Its antigen is not identified. Germline CDR1 and CDR2: LNHDA and SQIVND (reference sequence). V shed 0 bases and J shed 6 bases, with 9 bases lying between them. The CDR3 is made up of 13 amino acids. Bulk TCR libraries were made with methods that had been previously described and with listed TCR primers. TCRdb re-analysed the PCR reads in MiXCR, keeping a single row per CDR3 protein. The sample consists of over 85,000 distinct CDR3 sequences, about 23% of them appearing once. Study-level points and caveats: Clonotypes topping 20 RNA copies carried over 97% of effector molecules but under 1% of naive ones. Underestimated sizes of highly expanded clones could result from identical TCR molecules that share a barcode.

Sequencing was performed on naive CD8+ T cells from blood, with Jurkat cell RNA spiked in. Subset noted: FACS-sorted CD8+CD4-CCR7+CD45RA+ naive T cells. This receptor was taken from a human donor in good health. Some libraries in this study had Jurkat cell RNA spiked in. V and J are TRBV19 and TRBJ2-7, with D hard to call. CDR3 in DNA: TGTGCCAGTAGTATAGACGTAGCCGCCGAGCAGTACTTC. As protein: CASSIDVAAEQYF. The whole variable domain, remainder taken from reference TRBV19 and TRBJ2-7, is DGGITQSPKYLFRKEGQNVTLSCEQNLNHDAMYWYRQDPGQGLRLIYYSQIVNDFQKGDIAEGYSVSREKKESFPLTVTSAQKNPTAFYLCASSIDVAAEQYFGPGTRLTVT.